This record concerns one T cell receptor beta chain sequence. Cells designated naive CD8 were CD45RO-negative and were positively selected for CCR7, with terminally differentiated effector memory CD45RA+ cells excluded. The CDR3 sequence is 13 residues long. The germline V gene encodes CDR1 LNHDA and CDR2 SQIVND (reference sequence). Trimming stripped 8 bases from V and 2 bases from J, with 13 bases between. The data are from a study of shared clonotypes between healthy human individuals. TCRdb's table, derived via immunoSEQ multiplex PCR, lists solely in-frame clones and lacks some. The sample consists of approximately 2,000,000 clones, around 95% of them appearing once.

Sequencing was done on a sample of naive CD8+ T cells from PBMCs. This receptor was identified in a man between 18 and 29 years old in good health. Some clones in this sample may be carry-over from other donors' samples. V and J are TRBV19 and TRBJ2-7; a possible D gene is TRBD1 (5 bases). The CDR3 coding sequence is TGTGCCAGTTCCCAGGGCAGAACCTACGAGCAGTACTTC. Translated, it gives CASSQGRTYEQYF.